The source of this TCR beta chain is a study of OX40 agonist ivuxolimab in advanced cancers. Study information: The study enrolled dose-escalation patients with hepatocellular carcinoma, melanoma, renal cell or head and neck cancer. The study's findings and limits: It was also the case that some nonresponders had low normalized T-cell clonal expansion. Expanded clones tended on average to be more numerous among CD8+ T cells than CD4+.

Sequenced by immunoSEQ multiplex PCR; TCRdb stores in-frame clones only, minus some. Of 99,000 or so clones listed, less than 85% are singletons. CDR1 SNHLY and CDR2 FYNNEI come from the germline V gene. The V gene end was trimmed by 6 bases and the J gene end by 0 bases; junction bases not matched to a gene: 5. This CDR3 is built from 15 residues. A note on this clone: Its antigen remains unknown.

The sequencing here drew on CD4+ or CD8+ T cells sorted from blood, taken in a trial of the OX40 agonist ivuxolimab. The clonotype comes from an adult with an advanced solid tumor such as melanoma, head and neck, liver or kidney cancer. J is TRBJ2-7 and V is TRBV2, with 10 bases fitting TRBD2. The CDR3, as DNA: TGTGCCAGCAGGAGGACTAGCGGATCCTCCTACGAGCAGTACTTC. Protein product: CASRRTSGSSYEQYF.